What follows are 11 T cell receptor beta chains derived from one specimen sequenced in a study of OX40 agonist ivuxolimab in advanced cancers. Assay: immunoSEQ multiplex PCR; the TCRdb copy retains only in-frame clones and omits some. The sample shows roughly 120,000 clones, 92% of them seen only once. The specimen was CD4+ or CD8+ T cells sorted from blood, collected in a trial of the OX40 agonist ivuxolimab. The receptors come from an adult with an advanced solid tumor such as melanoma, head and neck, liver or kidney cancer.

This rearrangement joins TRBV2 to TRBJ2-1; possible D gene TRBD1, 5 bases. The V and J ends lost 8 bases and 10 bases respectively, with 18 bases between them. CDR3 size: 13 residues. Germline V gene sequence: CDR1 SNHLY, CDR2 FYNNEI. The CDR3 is CASARDPTREQFF. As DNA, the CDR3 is TGTGCCAGCGCCAGGGATCCAACCAGGGAGCAGTTCTTC.

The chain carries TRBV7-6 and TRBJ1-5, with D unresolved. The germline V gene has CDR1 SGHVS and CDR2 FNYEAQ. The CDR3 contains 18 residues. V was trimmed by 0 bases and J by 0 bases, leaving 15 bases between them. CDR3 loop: CASSLAFGRTFSNQPQHF. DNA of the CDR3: TGTGCCAGCAGCTTAGCGTTCGGCAGGACTTTTAGCAATCAGCCCCAGCATTTT.

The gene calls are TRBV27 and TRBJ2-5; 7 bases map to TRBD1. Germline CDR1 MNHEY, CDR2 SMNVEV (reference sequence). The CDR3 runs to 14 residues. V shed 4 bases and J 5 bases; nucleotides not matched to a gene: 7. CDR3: CASSSTGVWETQYF. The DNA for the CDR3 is TGTGCCAGCAGTTCAACAGGGGTGTGGGAGACCCAGTACTTC.

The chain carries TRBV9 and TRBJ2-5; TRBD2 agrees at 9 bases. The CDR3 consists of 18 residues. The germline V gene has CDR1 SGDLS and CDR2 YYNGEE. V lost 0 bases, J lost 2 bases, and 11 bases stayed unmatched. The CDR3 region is CASSVGVDASGTQETQYF. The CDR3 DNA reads TGTGCCAGCAGCGTAGGAGTCGATGCTAGCGGGACTCAAGAGACCCAGTACTTC.

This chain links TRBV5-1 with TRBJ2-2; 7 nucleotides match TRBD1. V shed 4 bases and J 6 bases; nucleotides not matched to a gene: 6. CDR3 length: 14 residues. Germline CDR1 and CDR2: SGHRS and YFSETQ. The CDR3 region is CASSLNGQAGELFF. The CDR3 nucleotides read TGCGCCAGCAGCCTCAACGGACAGGCCGGGGAGCTGTTTTTT. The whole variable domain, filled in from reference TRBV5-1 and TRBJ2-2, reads KAGVTQTPRYLIKTRGQQVTLSCSPISGHRSVSWYQQTPGQGLQFLFEYFSETQRNKGNFPGRFSGRQFSNSRSEMNVSTLELGDSALYLCASSLNGQAGELFFGEGSRLTVL.

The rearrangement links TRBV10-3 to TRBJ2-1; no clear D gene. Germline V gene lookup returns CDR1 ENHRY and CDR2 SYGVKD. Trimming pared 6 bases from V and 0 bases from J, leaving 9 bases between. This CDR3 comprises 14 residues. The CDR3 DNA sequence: TGTGCCATCAGGGACCGGAGCTCCTACAATGAGCAGTTCTTC. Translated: CAIRDRSSYNEQFF.

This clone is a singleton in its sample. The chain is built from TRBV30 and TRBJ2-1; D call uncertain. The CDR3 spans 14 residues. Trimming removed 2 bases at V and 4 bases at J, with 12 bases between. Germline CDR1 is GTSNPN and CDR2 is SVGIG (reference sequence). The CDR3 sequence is CAWSSGGRYNEQFF. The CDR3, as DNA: TGTGCCTGGAGTTCCGGTGGCCGGTACAATGAGCAGTTCTTC.

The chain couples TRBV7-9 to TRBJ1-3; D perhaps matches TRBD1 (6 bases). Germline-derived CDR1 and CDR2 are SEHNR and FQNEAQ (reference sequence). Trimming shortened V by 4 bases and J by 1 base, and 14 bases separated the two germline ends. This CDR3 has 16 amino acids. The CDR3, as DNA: TGTGCCAGCAGCTCGGTCGGGGGCGCTTCTGGAAACACCATATATTTT. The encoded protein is CASSSVGGASGNTIYF.

In nucleotides, the CDR3 is TGCGCCAGCAGCAAAGCGGGAGGGTCTGAGGAGACCCAGTACTTC. This sequence encodes CASSKAGGSEETQYF. This sequence joins TRBV5-1 and TRBJ2-5; the match to TRBD2 covers 10 bases. V dropped 4 bases and J dropped 5; count of bases not matched to a gene: 8. Germline V CDR1 and CDR2: SGHRS, YFSETQ. The CDR3 consists of 15 residues.

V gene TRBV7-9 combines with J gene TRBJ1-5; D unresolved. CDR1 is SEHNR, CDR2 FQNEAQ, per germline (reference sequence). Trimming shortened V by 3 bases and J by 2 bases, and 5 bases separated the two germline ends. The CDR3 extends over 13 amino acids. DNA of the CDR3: TGTGCCAGCAGCTTCTCCGGCAATCAGCCCCAGCATTTT. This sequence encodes CASSFSGNQPQHF.

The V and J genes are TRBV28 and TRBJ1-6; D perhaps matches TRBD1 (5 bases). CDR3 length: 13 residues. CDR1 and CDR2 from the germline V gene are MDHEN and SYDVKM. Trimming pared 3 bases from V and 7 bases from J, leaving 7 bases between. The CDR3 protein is CASSFAGNSPLHF. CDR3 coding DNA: TGTGCCAGCAGTTTTGCAGGGAATTCACCCCTCCACTTT. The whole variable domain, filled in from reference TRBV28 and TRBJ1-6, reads DVKVTQSSRYLVKRTGEKVFLECVQDMDHENMFWYRQDPGLGLRLIYFSYDVKMKEKGDIPEGYSVSREKKERFSLILESASTNQTSMYLCASSFAGNSPLHFGNGTRLTVT.